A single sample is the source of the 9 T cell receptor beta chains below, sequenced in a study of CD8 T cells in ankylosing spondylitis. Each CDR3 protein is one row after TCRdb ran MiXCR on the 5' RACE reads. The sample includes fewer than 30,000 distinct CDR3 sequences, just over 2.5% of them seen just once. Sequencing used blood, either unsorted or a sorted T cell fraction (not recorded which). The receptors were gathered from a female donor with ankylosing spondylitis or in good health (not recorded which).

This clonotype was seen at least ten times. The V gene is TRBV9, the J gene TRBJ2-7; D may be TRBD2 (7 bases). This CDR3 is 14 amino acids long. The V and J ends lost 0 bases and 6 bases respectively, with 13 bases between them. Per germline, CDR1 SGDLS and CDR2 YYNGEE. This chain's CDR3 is CASSVAGEGGEQYF. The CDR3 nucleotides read TGTGCCAGCAGCGTAGCAGGGGAGGGCGGCGAGCAGTACTTC. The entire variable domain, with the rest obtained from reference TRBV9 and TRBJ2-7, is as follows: DSGVTQTPKHLITATGQRVTLRCSPRSGDLSVYWYQQSLDQGLQFLIQYYNGEERAKGNILERFSAQQFPDLHSELNLSSLELGDSALYFCASSVAGEGGEQYFGPGTRLTVT.

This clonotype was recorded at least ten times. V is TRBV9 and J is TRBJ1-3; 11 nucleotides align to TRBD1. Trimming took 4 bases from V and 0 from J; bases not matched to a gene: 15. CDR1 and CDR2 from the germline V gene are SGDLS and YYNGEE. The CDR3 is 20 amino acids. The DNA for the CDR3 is TGTGCCAGCAGCCGCCGAACCACGCGGGACAGGGGGTACTCTGGAAACACCATATATTTT. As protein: CASSRRTTRDRGYSGNTIYF.

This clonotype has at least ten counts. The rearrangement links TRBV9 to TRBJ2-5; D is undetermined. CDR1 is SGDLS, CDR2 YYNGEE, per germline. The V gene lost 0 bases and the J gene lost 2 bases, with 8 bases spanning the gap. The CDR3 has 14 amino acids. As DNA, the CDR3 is TGTGCCAGCAGCGTAGGGGTCGCTCAAGAGACCCAGTACTTC. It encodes CASSVGVAQETQYF.

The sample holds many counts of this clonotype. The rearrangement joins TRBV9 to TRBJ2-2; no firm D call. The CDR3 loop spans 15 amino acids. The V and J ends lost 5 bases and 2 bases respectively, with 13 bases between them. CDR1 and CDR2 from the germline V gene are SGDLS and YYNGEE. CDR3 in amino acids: CASSLGGVNTGELFF. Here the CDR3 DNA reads TGTGCCAGCAGTCTCGGCGGAGTTAACACCGGGGAGCTGTTTTTT.

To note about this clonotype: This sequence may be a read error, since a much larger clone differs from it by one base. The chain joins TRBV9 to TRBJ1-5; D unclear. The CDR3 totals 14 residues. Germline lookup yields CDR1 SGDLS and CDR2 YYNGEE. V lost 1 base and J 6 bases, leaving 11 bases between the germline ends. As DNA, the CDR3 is TGTGCCAGCAGCGTACGGGGAGAGGGTCAGCCCCAGCATTTT. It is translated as CASSVRGEGQPQHF.

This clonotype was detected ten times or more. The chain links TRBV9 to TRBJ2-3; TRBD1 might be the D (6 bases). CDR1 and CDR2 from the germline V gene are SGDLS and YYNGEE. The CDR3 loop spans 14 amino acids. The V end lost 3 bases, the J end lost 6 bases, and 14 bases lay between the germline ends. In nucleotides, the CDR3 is TGTGCCAGCAGCGAGAGGGGGAGCATCGATACGCAGTATTTT. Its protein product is CASSERGSIDTQYF.

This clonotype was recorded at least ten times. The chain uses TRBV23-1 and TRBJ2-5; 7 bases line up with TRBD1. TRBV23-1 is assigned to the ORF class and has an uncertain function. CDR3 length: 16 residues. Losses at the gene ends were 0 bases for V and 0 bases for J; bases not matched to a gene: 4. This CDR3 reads CASSQSGQRYQETQYF. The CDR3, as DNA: TGCGCCAGCAGTCAATCGGGACAGCGGTACCAAGAGACCCAGTACTTC.

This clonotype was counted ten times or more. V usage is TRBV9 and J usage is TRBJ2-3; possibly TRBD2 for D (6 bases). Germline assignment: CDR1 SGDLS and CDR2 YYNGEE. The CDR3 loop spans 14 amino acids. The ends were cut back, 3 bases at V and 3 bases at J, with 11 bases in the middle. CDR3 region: CASSAPAGTDTQYF. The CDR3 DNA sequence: TGTGCCAGCAGCGCCCCGGCGGGAACAGATACGCAGTATTTT.

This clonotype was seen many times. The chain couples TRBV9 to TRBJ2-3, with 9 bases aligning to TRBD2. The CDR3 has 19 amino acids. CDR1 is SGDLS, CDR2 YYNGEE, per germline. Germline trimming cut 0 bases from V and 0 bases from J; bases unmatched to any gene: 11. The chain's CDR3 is CASSVALAGNARSTDTQYF. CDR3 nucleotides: TGTGCCAGCAGCGTAGCGCTAGCGGGGAATGCTAGGAGCACAGATACGCAGTATTTT.